This entry lists 7 T cell receptor beta chains sequenced from one sample in a study of T cell repertoires in cytomegalovirus infection. One entry per CDR3 protein, called by TCRdb with MiXCR from the reads. The repertoire holds 630,000 or so distinct CDR3 sequences, less than 25% seen once, with roughly 8% in the top ten. The sample consisted of CD8+ T cells from PBMCs. These receptors were obtained from a human donor in good health (CMV status not recorded). Some clones in this sample may be carry-over from other donors' samples.

This clonotype has at least ten counts. J is TRBJ1-5 and V is TRBV6-5, with TRBD1 identical over 8 bases. CDR1 and CDR2 from the germline V gene are MNHEY and SVGAGI. V shed 6 bases, J shed 1 base, and the junction held 2 bases outside the gene matches. This CDR3 comprises 14 residues. This CDR3 is CASSRTGSNQPQHF. In DNA form, the CDR3 reads TGTGCCAGCAGCAGGACAGGGAGCAATCAGCCCCAGCATTTT.

In nucleotides, the CDR3 is TGCGCCAGCAGCCATGGGGACAGGGGGCTTTCCAATCAGCCCCAGCATTTT. Protein sequence: CASSHGDRGLSNQPQHF. The V call is TRBV23-1, the J call TRBJ1-5, with 12 positions matching TRBD1. TRBV23-1 is annotated as an ORF whose role is uncertain. V gave up 6 bases and J gave up 3 bases; unmatched junction bases: 9. The CDR3 consists of 17 residues.

Ten or more counts support this clonotype. The V call is TRBV7-8, the J call TRBJ2-2, with 7 bases matching TRBD1. V lost 5 bases, J lost 0 bases, and 6 bases stayed unmatched. The length of the CDR3 is 16 residues. Germline CDR1 is SGHVS and CDR2 is FQNEAQ. The CDR3, as DNA: TGTGCCAGCAGCGCCTTGACAGGGACGAACACCGGGGAGCTGTTTTTT. Its protein product is CASSALTGTNTGELFF.

This clonotype came up a few times. V usage is TRBV6-5 and J usage is TRBJ2-2, with D possibly TRBD1 on 6 matching bases. Per the germline V gene, CDR1 is MNHEY and CDR2 is SVGAGI. The CDR3 totals 16 residues. With 2 bases removed from V and 4 bases from J, the gap between germline ends came to 14 bases. As DNA, the CDR3 is TGTGCCAGCAGTTACACCATAGGGGGAAGCACCGGGGAGCTGTTTTTT. Translation: CASSYTIGGSTGELFF.

The genes are TRBV28 and TRBJ1-3, with D unresolved. Looked up from germline, CDR1 is MDHEN and CDR2 is SYDVKM. The CDR3 spans 13 residues. The germline V and J ends were trimmed by 3 bases and 5 bases, with 8 bases remaining between them. As DNA, the CDR3 is TGTGCCAGCAGTTTTACAGCAAGAAACACCATATATTTT. Translation gives CASSFTARNTIYF.

The table lists this clonotype with a few counts. The chain joins TRBV15 to TRBJ2-7; 8 bases match TRBD1. The CDR3 contains 13 residues. Germline lookup yields CDR1 LNHNV and CDR2 YYDKDF (reference sequence). With 5 bases clipped from V and 6 bases from J, the junction kept 6 bases outside the gene matches. For the CDR3, the DNA is TGTGCCACCAGCCCGACAGGGGCCATCGAGCAGTACGTC. It translates to CATSPTGAIEQYV.

This clonotype turned up a few times. This chain links TRBV6-5 with TRBJ1-5; 7 positions match TRBD1. After removal of 5 bases from V and 2 bases from J, the junction contained 6 bases not matched to a gene. From germline, CDR1 is MNHEY and CDR2 SVGAGI. CDR3 length equals 15 residues. The CDR3 here is CASSPQGFGNQPQHF. The CDR3 region has the DNA TGTGCCAGCAGTCCACAGGGGTTTGGCAATCAGCCCCAGCATTTT.